A selection of T cell receptor beta chains follows, all from one sample in a study of regulatory T cells in long-lasting Graves disease. TCRdb reanalysed the multiplex PCR reads using MiXCR and keeps one entry per CDR3 protein. The sample has about 220,000 distinct CDR3 sequences; about 18% are singletons. This material consisted of peripheral blood mononuclear cells (PBMCs), taken at new diagnosis, from a patient treated with antithyroid drugs. These receptor sequences come from a female donor with Graves disease. The CDR3 runs from the conserved cysteine through the conserved F or W. The D gene is left open where the match is weak. Clone size is given for some rows only: seen once, a few or many times, or a class if the clone is expanded.

V,size,D,J,CDR3,DNA
TRBV20-1,many,NA,TRBJ1-4,CSARVREKLFF,TGCAGTGCTAGAGTCCGTGAAAAACTGTTTTTT
TRBV2,many,TRBD1,TRBJ1-5,CASSVGTGRYQPQHF,TGTGCCAGCAGTGTTGGGACAGGGAGGTATCAGCCCCAGCATTTT
TRBV10-1,many,NA,TRBJ2-7,CASSEGGLRTYEQYF,TGCGCCAGCAGTGAGGGCGGTCTGAGAACCTACGAGCAGTACTTC
TRBV4-1,many,NA,TRBJ1-4,CASSQAANEKLFF,TGCGCCAGCAGCCAAGCAGCTAATGAAAAACTGTTTTTT
TRBV28,NA,NA,TRBJ1-2,CASNSGQSFYGYTF,TGTGCCAGCAATTCGGGACAATCTTTCTATGGCTACACCTTC
TRBV20-1,many,TRBD2,TRBJ2-1,CSARNLAGADNEQFF,TGCAGTGCTCGGAACCTAGCGGGAGCCGACAATGAGCAGTTCTTC
TRBV20-1,many,NA,TRBJ2-1,CSARDRGGGGIGNEQFF,TGCAGTGCTAGAGATCGAGGGGGGGGCGGGATCGGCAATGAGCAGTTCTTC
TRBV6-5,many,TRBD1,TRBJ1-1,CASSYSTGGPNTEAFF,TGTGCCAGCAGTTACTCGACAGGGGGTCCGAACACTGAAGCTTTCTTT
TRBV11-2,NA,NA,TRBJ2-3,CASSLEDYYFTDTQYF,TGTGCCAGCAGCTTAGAGGACTACTATTTCACAGATACGCAGTATTTT
TRBV20-1,many,NA,TRBJ1-1,CSAHPAGYGSEAFF,TGCAGTGCCCACCCCGCGGGATACGGCTCTGAAGCTTTCTTT
TRBV12-3/TRBV12-4,many,NA,TRBJ2-7,CASSLRGGNEQYF,TGTGCCAGCAGTTTACGTGGGGGCAACGAGCAGTACTTC
TRBV11-1,many,NA,TRBJ2-5,CASSLGVGQAETQYF,TGTGCCAGCAGCTTAGGGGTAGGGCAGGCGGAGACCCAGTACTTC
TRBV28,many,NA,TRBJ1-1,CASSPAGVTEAFF,TGTGCCAGCAGCCCCGCGGGGGTCACTGAAGCTTTCTTT
TRBV3-1,many,TRBD1,TRBJ2-5,CASSTGQGDAETQYF,TGTGCCAGCAGTACGGGACAGGGAGATGCGGAGACCCAGTACTTC
TRBV11-3,many,TRBD1,TRBJ1-2,CASSLVGTGPYGYTF,TGTGCCAGCAGCTTAGTTGGGACAGGGCCCTATGGCTACACCTTC
TRBV6-9,few,NA,TRBJ1-5,CASSYDGNQPQHF,TGTGCCAGCAGTTATGACGGCAATCAGCCCCAGCATTTT
TRBV18,NA,NA,TRBJ2-5,CASSSLGGTGETQYF,TGTGCCAGCTCATCGCTAGGGGGGACTGGGGAGACCCAGTACTTC
TRBV4-2,many,NA,TRBJ2-1,CASSQDGSRYNEQFF,TGTGCCAGCAGCCAAGATGGATCCAGGTACAATGAGCAGTTCTTC
TRBV2,many,NA,TRBJ2-1,CASRQGVPNEQFF,TGTGCCAGCAGACAAGGGGTGCCCAATGAGCAGTTCTTC
TRBV11-2,many,NA,TRBJ2-5,CASSLSLVQETQYF,TGTGCCAGCAGCTTATCCCTAGTCCAAGAGACCCAGTACTTC
TRBV18,many,NA,TRBJ1-5,CASSPQGPTNQPQHF,TGTGCCAGCTCACCACAGGGGCCGACCAATCAGCCCCAGCATTTT
TRBV30,NA,NA,TRBJ2-5,CAWSSGIQETQYF,TGTGCCTGGAGTTCCGGGATCCAAGAGACCCAGTACTTC
TRBV28,many,NA,TRBJ1-3,CASRQGFAGNTIYF,TGTGCCAGCAGGCAGGGTTTCGCTGGAAACACCATATATTTT
TRBV11-2,few,NA,TRBJ2-5,CASSNSPPETQYF,TGTGCCAGCAGCAACTCCCCCCCGGAGACCCAGTACTTC
TRBV12-3/TRBV12-4,few,NA,TRBJ1-5,CASSPDYQPQHF,TGTGCCAGCAGTCCTGATTATCAGCCCCAGCATTTT
TRBV28,many,NA,TRBJ2-5,CASSLVGPEETQYF,TGTGCCAGCAGTTTAGTGGGGCCCGAAGAGACCCAGTACTTC
TRBV7-8,many,NA,TRBJ1-1,CASSISAPNTEAFF,TGTGCCAGCAGCATTAGTGCCCCGAACACTGAAGCTTTCTTT
TRBV15,many,NA,TRBJ2-5,CATSRDPSRGETQYF,TGTGCCACCAGCAGAGATCCATCGAGGGGGGAGACCCAGTACTTC
TRBV20-1,few,TRBD2,TRBJ2-3,CSAQPSGFSTQYF,TGCAGTGCCCAGCCTAGCGGGTTCAGTACGCAGTATTTT
TRBV2,many,NA,TRBJ2-7,CASSDHFTSYEQYF,TGTGCCAGCAGTGATCACTTCACCTCCTACGAGCAGTACTTC
TRBV19,many,NA,TRBJ2-2,CASSATLTGELFF,TGTGCCAGTAGTGCTACGCTGACCGGGGAGCTGTTTTTT
TRBV20-1,NA,NA,TRBJ1-1,CSATTAHYTEAFF,TGCAGTGCTACTACAGCCCATTACACTGAAGCTTTCTTT
TRBV19,many,TRBD2,TRBJ2-1,CASSLGLAGLYNEQFF,TGTGCCAGTAGTCTCGGACTAGCGGGACTTTACAATGAGCAGTTCTTC
TRBV7-2,many,NA,TRBJ1-1,CASSLQGNTEAFF,TGTGCCAGCAGCCTCCAGGGAAACACTGAAGCTTTCTTT
TRBV11-3,NA,NA,TRBJ2-1,CASSFSYYNEQFF,TGTGCCAGCAGCTTTAGCTACTACAATGAGCAGTTCTTC
TRBV29-1,many,TRBD1,TRBJ2-7,CSVLAGGEQYF,TGCAGCGTCTTGGCAGGGGGCGAGCAGTACTTC
TRBV6-1,many,TRBD1,TRBJ1-4,CASRTTGGYEKLFF,TGTGCCAGCAGAACCACAGGGGGCTATGAAAAACTGTTTTTT
TRBV7-9,many,TRBD1,TRBJ2-7,CASGTGGNEQYF,TGTGCCAGCGGAACAGGGGGTAACGAGCAGTACTTC
TRBV11-2,many,NA,TRBJ1-1,CASSSHIEAFF,TGTGCCAGCAGCTCCCACATTGAAGCTTTCTTT
TRBV7-2,many,NA,TRBJ1-1,CASSLGRNTEAFF,TGTGCCAGCAGCTTAGGACGGAACACTGAAGCTTTCTTT
TRBV18,many,NA,TRBJ2-6,CASSPLGGDGANVLTF,TGTGCCAGCTCACCACTCGGTGGGGATGGGGCCAACGTCCTGACTTTC
TRBV18,few,NA,TRBJ2-7,CASSLSARREQYF,TGTGCCAGCTCACTTAGCGCTAGGAGGGAGCAGTACTTC
TRBV14,many,NA,TRBJ1-1,CASSPRRDTEAFF,TGTGCCAGCAGCCCCCGAAGGGACACTGAAGCTTTCTTT
TRBV6-5,NA,NA,TRBJ2-3,CASSYSPSADTQYF,TGTGCCAGCAGTTACTCCCCGAGCGCAGATACGCAGTATTTT
TRBV18,many,TRBD1,TRBJ2-1,CASSHRQGYNEQFF,TGTGCCAGCTCACATAGACAGGGGTACAATGAGCAGTTCTTC
TRBV28,NA,TRBD2,TRBJ2-1,CASSGGTSGRVYHEQFF,TGTGCCAGCAGTGGAGGGACTAGCGGGAGGGTCTATCATGAGCAGTTCTTC
TRBV2,many,NA,TRBJ1-1,CASSARAQTDEAFF,TGTGCCAGCAGTGCCAGGGCCCAAACTGATGAAGCTTTCTTT